The rows below give T cell receptor beta chains drawn from one sample of a study of post-analysis software for immune sequencing data. TCRdb used MiXCR to reprocess the PCR reads, holding one entry per CDR3 protein. The sample carries about 820,000 distinct CDR3 sequences, roughly 58% recorded once. Sample: blood. Source of these receptors: a girl aged 5 to 17 with multiple sclerosis. The CDR3 runs from the conserved cysteine through the conserved F or W. D genes are given only for firm matches. Clone size is not always given. Where it is, it says once, few, many or a class for expanded clones.

CDR3nt: TGTGCCAGCAGTTACTCGGCGAGTCTCAGGGGCGCGAAGGACACTGAAGCTTTCTTT
CDR3aa: CASSYSASLRGAKDTEAFF
v_gene: TRBV6-5
j_gene: TRBJ1-1
d_gene: NA
abundance: NA

CDR3nt: TGCAGTGCTATTCGGGACAGGGCAACAGAGACCCAGTACTTC
CDR3aa: CSAIRDRATETQYF
v_gene: TRBV20-1
j_gene: TRBJ2-5
d_gene: TRBD1
abundance: NA

CDR3nt: TGCAGTGCTAGAGATCTAGCGGGGGGAATCGAGCAGTACTTC
CDR3aa: CSARDLAGGIEQYF
v_gene: TRBV20-1
j_gene: TRBJ2-7
d_gene: TRBD2
abundance: NA

CDR3nt: TGTGCCAGCAGTTTAGCGCGTGACAGGGGCCCGTACGAGCAGTACTTC
CDR3aa: CASSLARDRGPYEQYF
v_gene: TRBV12-3/TRBV12-4
j_gene: TRBJ2-7
d_gene: TRBD1
abundance: NA

CDR3nt: TGCAGCGTCCCGATCTTGGGACAGCAGTTCTTC
CDR3aa: CSVPILGQQFF
v_gene: TRBV29-1
j_gene: TRBJ2-1
d_gene: NA
abundance: NA

CDR3nt: TGTGCCAGCAGTTTATTGGGCAGGCGCGAGCAGTTCTTC
CDR3aa: CASSLLGRREQFF
v_gene: TRBV27
j_gene: TRBJ2-1
d_gene: NA
abundance: NA

CDR3nt: TGCAGTGCTAGAGTCTTCGACAGGGGGCTCTACGAGCAGTACTTC
CDR3aa: CSARVFDRGLYEQYF
v_gene: TRBV20-1
j_gene: TRBJ2-7
d_gene: TRBD1
abundance: NA

CDR3nt: TGTGCCAGCAACCTCCAGGGGGGAGGGGGCCACACTGAAGCTTTCTTT
CDR3aa: CASNLQGGGGHTEAFF
v_gene: TRBV6-1
j_gene: TRBJ1-1
d_gene: TRBD1
abundance: NA

CDR3nt: TGTGCCAGCAGCAGCGTAGGCTCTGGGGCCAACGTCCTGACTTTC
CDR3aa: CASSSVGSGANVLTF
v_gene: TRBV6-2/TRBV6-3
j_gene: TRBJ2-6
d_gene: NA
abundance: NA

CDR3nt: TGTGCCAGCAGTTTAGTCTGGGGTCAAGAGACCCAGTACTTC
CDR3aa: CASSLVWGQETQYF
v_gene: TRBV12-3/TRBV12-4
j_gene: TRBJ2-5
d_gene: NA
abundance: many

CDR3nt: TGTGCCAGCAGTCCCTGGACTGGTACGCAGTATTTT
CDR3aa: CASSPWTGTQYF
v_gene: TRBV6-5
j_gene: TRBJ2-3
d_gene: NA
abundance: NA

CDR3nt: TGCAGCGCCTTGGACAGGGGCGACCAAGAGACCCAGTACTTC
CDR3aa: CSALDRGDQETQYF
v_gene: TRBV29-1
j_gene: TRBJ2-5
d_gene: TRBD1
abundance: NA

CDR3nt: TGTGTCAGCAGCTTAAAGGGGGCCACGCAGTATTTT
CDR3aa: CVSSLKGATQYF
v_gene: TRBV11-2
j_gene: TRBJ2-3
d_gene: TRBD1
abundance: NA

CDR3nt: TGTGCCAGCAGCTTATGGGGGGCCAAAAACATTCAGTACTTC
CDR3aa: CASSLWGAKNIQYF
v_gene: TRBV14
j_gene: TRBJ2-4
d_gene: NA
abundance: few

CDR3nt: TGTGCCAGCAGCCAAGAGCGGCGGCTAGCGGGGGGACAAGAGCAGTACTTC
CDR3aa: CASSQERRLAGGQEQYF
v_gene: TRBV3-1
j_gene: TRBJ2-5
d_gene: TRBD2
abundance: NA

CDR3nt: TGTGCCAGCAGCGGCAGGGTTAGCAATGAGCAGTTCTTC
CDR3aa: CASSGRVSNEQFF
v_gene: TRBV7-9
j_gene: TRBJ2-1
d_gene: NA
abundance: few

CDR3nt: TGTGCCATCAGTGAATACATCAATGAGCAGTTCTTC
CDR3aa: CAISEYINEQFF
v_gene: TRBV10-3
j_gene: TRBJ2-1
d_gene: NA
abundance: few

CDR3nt: TGTGCCAGCAGTTTATCGGGCGGGGACAGCTCTGGGGCCAACGTCCTGACTTTC
CDR3aa: CASSLSGGDSSGANVLTF
v_gene: TRBV27
j_gene: TRBJ2-6
d_gene: NA
abundance: NA

CDR3nt: TGCGCCAGCAGCTTCATGGGGCAGGGTACGCAGTATTTT
CDR3aa: CASSFMGQGTQYF
v_gene: TRBV5-1
j_gene: TRBJ2-3
d_gene: NA
abundance: NA

CDR3nt: TGCAGTGCTAGTTTTCAGGCGTCCTACGAGCAGTACTTC
CDR3aa: CSASFQASYEQYF
v_gene: TRBV20-1
j_gene: TRBJ2-7
d_gene: NA
abundance: few

CDR3nt: TGCAGTGCTAGTAAGACAGGGTATGGCTACACCTTC
CDR3aa: CSASKTGYGYTF
v_gene: TRBV20-1
j_gene: TRBJ1-2
d_gene: TRBD1
abundance: NA

CDR3nt: TGTGCCAGCAGCAAATCCGTTACTGGATTATACAATGAGCAGTTCTTC
CDR3aa: CASSKSVTGLYNEQFF
v_gene: TRBV7-3
j_gene: TRBJ2-1
d_gene: NA
abundance: few

CDR3nt: TGCAGTGCTAGAGAACTAGCGGGGGTCAATGAGCAGTTCTTC
CDR3aa: CSARELAGVNEQFF
v_gene: TRBV20-1
j_gene: TRBJ2-1
d_gene: TRBD2
abundance: few

CDR3nt: TGCGCCAGCAGCTTGGGACTTCGACAGGGCCTCGAACAGACCCAGTACTTC
CDR3aa: CASSLGLRQGLEQTQYF
v_gene: TRBV5-1
j_gene: TRBJ2-5
d_gene: TRBD1
abundance: NA

CDR3nt: TGTGCCAGCAGCCCAGGGCACACCGGGGAGCTGTTTTTT
CDR3aa: CASSPGHTGELFF
v_gene: TRBV7-3
j_gene: TRBJ2-2
d_gene: NA
abundance: few

CDR3nt: TGCAGTGCTAGAGACGGGATGAGCTCCTACAATGAGCAGTTCTTC
CDR3aa: CSARDGMSSYNEQFF
v_gene: TRBV20-1
j_gene: TRBJ2-1
d_gene: NA
abundance: NA

CDR3nt: TGTGCCAGCAGAGGAGGGGGGGCCGCTAATGAAAAACTGTTTTTT
CDR3aa: CASRGGGAANEKLFF
v_gene: TRBV6-5
j_gene: TRBJ1-4
d_gene: NA
abundance: NA

CDR3nt: TGTGCCAGCAGCGCCCGGGACAGTCTCTCCTACGAGCAGTACTTC
CDR3aa: CASSARDSLSYEQYF
v_gene: TRBV9
j_gene: TRBJ2-7
d_gene: TRBD1
abundance: NA

CDR3nt: TGTGCCAGCAGCTTAGGTCCCAGCTCCTACGAGCAGTACTTC
CDR3aa: CASSLGPSSYEQYF
v_gene: TRBV7-3
j_gene: TRBJ2-7
d_gene: NA
abundance: many

CDR3nt: TGCAGCGTTGAAGTTAACCGGGCCCCGAACACTGAAGCTTTCTTT
CDR3aa: CSVEVNRAPNTEAFF
v_gene: TRBV29-1
j_gene: TRBJ1-1
d_gene: NA
abundance: few

CDR3nt: TGTGCCAGCAGCTTGAGGACAGGGGTCTACGAGCAGTACTTC
CDR3aa: CASSLRTGVYEQYF
v_gene: TRBV7-9
j_gene: TRBJ2-7
d_gene: TRBD1
abundance: NA

CDR3nt: TGTGCCAGCAAGCGACAGGGGTCCCAAGAGACCCAGTACTTC
CDR3aa: CASKRQGSQETQYF
v_gene: TRBV2
j_gene: TRBJ2-5
d_gene: TRBD1
abundance: NA

CDR3nt: TGCAGTGCCCCCGGGACTAGCGGGAACGAGCAGTACTTC
CDR3aa: CSAPGTSGNEQYF
v_gene: TRBV20-1
j_gene: TRBJ2-7
d_gene: TRBD2
abundance: NA

CDR3nt: TGTGCCAGCAGTTTAGAAGCGGAACGGGAGACCCAGTACTTC
CDR3aa: CASSLEAERETQYF
v_gene: TRBV27
j_gene: TRBJ2-5
d_gene: NA
abundance: NA

CDR3nt: TGCGCCAGCAGACTGGGTACCAGTCTGACACAAGAGACCCAGTACTTC
CDR3aa: CASRLGTSLTQETQYF
v_gene: TRBV5-1
j_gene: TRBJ2-5
d_gene: NA
abundance: NA

CDR3nt: TGCGCCAGCGGCCCAGGGGCCCAAAACTATGGCTACACCTTC
CDR3aa: CASGPGAQNYGYTF
v_gene: TRBV5-1
j_gene: TRBJ1-2
d_gene: NA
abundance: NA

CDR3nt: TGCAGCGTTGCGGGGGCCGGAAAAGAGACCCAGTACTTC
CDR3aa: CSVAGAGKETQYF
v_gene: TRBV29-1
j_gene: TRBJ2-5
d_gene: NA
abundance: few

CDR3nt: TGTGCCAGCAGCAACCTCAGGGGATTCTACGAGCAGTACTTC
CDR3aa: CASSNLRGFYEQYF
v_gene: TRBV11-2
j_gene: TRBJ2-7
d_gene: NA
abundance: NA

CDR3nt: TGTGCCAGCAGCCAAGTACGTTTACCGCCGGGAGAGACCCAGTTCTTC
CDR3aa: CASSQVRLPPGETQFF
v_gene: TRBV14
j_gene: TRBJ2-1
d_gene: NA
abundance: NA

CDR3nt: TGCGCCAGCAGCCAAGATAGAACGAACAATCAGCCCCAGCATTTT
CDR3aa: CASSQDRTNNQPQHF
v_gene: TRBV4-1
j_gene: TRBJ1-5
d_gene: NA
abundance: once

CDR3nt: TGTGCCAGCAGTTTAATCAGGGGTGGCGAGCAGTACTTC
CDR3aa: CASSLIRGGEQYF
v_gene: TRBV27
j_gene: TRBJ2-7
d_gene: NA
abundance: NA

CDR3nt: TGTGCCAGCAGCTTCGGCAGCAACACTGAAGCTTTCTTT
CDR3aa: CASSFGSNTEAFF
v_gene: TRBV5-1
j_gene: TRBJ1-1
d_gene: NA
abundance: few

CDR3nt: TGTGCCAGCAGCGCGACGATGACAGGGGAGGAGACCCAGTACTTC
CDR3aa: CASSATMTGEETQYF
v_gene: TRBV7-9
j_gene: TRBJ2-5
d_gene: TRBD1
abundance: NA

CDR3nt: TGCGCCAGCAGCTTGGAGGCAGTTCGGAGGAACACTGAAGCTTTCTTT
CDR3aa: CASSLEAVRRNTEAFF
v_gene: TRBV5-1
j_gene: TRBJ1-1
d_gene: NA
abundance: NA

CDR3nt: TGTGCCATCAAGGCCGACCCGAACACTGAAGCTTTCTTT
CDR3aa: CAIKADPNTEAFF
v_gene: TRBV10-3
j_gene: TRBJ1-1
d_gene: NA
abundance: NA

CDR3nt: TGCAGTGCTGGCCTTGCGGTAAAAGGGACCCAGTACTTC
CDR3aa: CSAGLAVKGTQYF
v_gene: TRBV20-1
j_gene: TRBJ2-5
d_gene: NA
abundance: NA